The clone carrying this TCR beta chain was observed at least ten times. The target antigen is unknown. The source of the sample is a study of T-cell reconstitution after alpha-beta-depleted transplantation in children. Study results and limitations: Reportedly, roughly two months post-transplant, alpha-beta T cells arose from several hundred expanded graft clones. Newly generated T cells supplied most T-cell counts and diversity one year post-transplant. At day 60, the high TCRbeta diversity found in some patients originated from recipient T cells and thymic progenitors that had survived.

This CDR3 comprises 14 residues. Trimming took 5 bases from V and 6 from J; bases not matched to a gene: 5. Preparing the TCRbeta library involved the use of unique molecular identifiers. Via MiXCR, TCRdb re-called the PCR reads, giving one row per CDR3 protein. The sample has about 100,000 distinct CDR3 sequences, 4.5% to 7.5% seen once. The material sequenced was PBMCs, mostly from graft donor cells, taken 60 days after TCRalphabeta/CD19-depleted stem cell transplant. This chain uses TRBV12-3 or TRBV12-4 with TRBJ2-1, with 9 bases matching TRBD1. The clonotype was recovered from a female patient between 2 and 10 years old who had a stem cell transplant for Fanconi anemia, so the T cells may come from the graft donor. Here the CDR3 reads CASSPGQGSNEQFF. The CDR3 DNA follows: TGTGCCAGCAGTCCCGGACAGGGGAGCAATGAGCAGTTCTTC.